These 9 T cell receptor beta chains were sequenced from one sample in a study of shared clonotypes between healthy human individuals. Only in-frame clones appear in the TCRdb table, and some are missing; sequencing was by immunoSEQ multiplex PCR. The table has about 1.1 million clones, about 80% seen once. The sequenced material came from memory CD4+ T cells from PBMCs. Subset denoted: CD45RA-negative fraction. The receptor set was obtained from a young man in good health. Some clones in this sample may be carry-over from other donors' samples.

In its sample, this clone was seen a few times. The genes are TRBV28 and TRBJ2-3; TRBD2 matches 14 bases. After removal of 6 bases from V and 3 bases from J, the junction contained 14 bases not matched to a gene. In germline, CDR1 is MDHEN, CDR2 SYDVKM. CDR3 length: 19 residues. The CDR3 loop is CASRPTGTSGGTQTDTQYF. Here the CDR3 DNA reads TGTGCCAGCAGGCCTACCGGGACTAGCGGGGGCACCCAAACAGATACGCAGTATTTT.

The V call is TRBV28, the J call TRBJ2-3; tentatively, D is TRBD2 (5 bases). This CDR3 spans 14 amino acids. The V gene lost 8 bases and the J gene lost 5 bases, with 17 bases spanning the gap. Germline CDR1 reads MDHEN; CDR2 reads SYDVKM. The CDR3 here is CASRAVVAVDTQYF. The CDR3 bases are TGTGCCAGCCGAGCGGTCGTGGCAGTAGATACGCAGTATTTT.

The J gene is TRBJ1-1, the V gene TRBV19; no clear D. V gave up 5 bases and J gave up 0 bases, with 7 bases separating them. Germline CDR1 is LNHDA and CDR2 is SQIVND (reference sequence). The CDR3 consists of 13 residues. The CDR3 sequence is CASSHRMNTEAFF. In DNA form, the CDR3 reads TGTGCCAGTAGTCACCGGATGAACACTGAAGCTTTCTTT.

CDR3 sequence reads: CASTIELAGGRDTQYF. The CDR3 nucleotides read TGTGCCAGCACCATAGAACTAGCGGGGGGCCGGGATACCCAGTACTTC. This sequence joins TRBV5-5 and TRBJ2-5, with 12 bases that match TRBD2. The trim removed 6 bases at V and 8 bases at J, leaving 14 bases unmatched. The CDR3 is made up of 16 amino acids. Germline values: CDR1 SGHKS, CDR2 YYEKEE (reference sequence).

The CDR3 sequence is CASSAGTGNYEQYF. CDR3 nucleotide sequence: TGTGCCAGCTCCGCCGGGACAGGAAATTACGAGCAGTACTTC. This rearrangement joins TRBV18 to TRBJ2-7, with 8 bases identical to TRBD1. After removal of 6 bases from V and 4 bases from J, the junction contained 8 bases not matched to a gene. The germline V gene has CDR1 KGHSH and CDR2 LQKENI. There are 14 residues in the CDR3.

The chain carries TRBV2 and TRBJ1-2; 12 bases are shared with TRBD1. This CDR3 has 16 amino acids. Trimming removed 4 bases from V and 4 bases from J; junction bases left unmatched: 7. The germline V gene has CDR1 SNHLY and CDR2 FYNNEI. The CDR3 nucleotides read TGTGCCAGCAGTGCGGGACAGGGGGCTTTTGGCTATGGCTACACCTTC. Amino acids: CASSAGQGAFGYGYTF.

A word on this clone: The sample contains more than one DNA sequence encoding this CDR3. The gene calls are TRBV27 and TRBJ1-2, with D unclear. V was shortened by 3 bases and J by 7 bases, with 6 bases between the two germline ends. Germline CDR1 is MNHEY and CDR2 is SMNVEV (reference sequence). CDR3 length equals 11 residues. The CDR3 DNA is TGTGCCAGCAGTTTTCGAGGTGGCTACACCTTC. It specifies CASSFRGGYTF.

V gene TRBV2 combines with J gene TRBJ1-1; 10 nucleotides agree with TRBD1. CDR1 is SNHLY and CDR2 is FYNNEI in the germline V gene. This CDR3 comprises 13 residues. Trimming took 9 bases from V and 11 from J; bases not matched to a gene: 12. CDR3 coding DNA: TGTGCCAGTAAAAGGGGGACAGGGGAGACCGCTTTCTTT. This encodes CASKRGTGETAFF.

The chain carries TRBV21-1 and TRBJ2-7; TRBD1, the D gene given by the table, was not confirmed from the DNA. TRBV21-1 is a documented pseudogene. The CDR3 has 14 residues. CDR3 sequence (DNA): TGTGCCAGCAGCACCGACTCGACAGTCTACGAGCAGTACTTC. Its protein is CASSTDSTVYEQYF.